The 25 T cell receptor beta chains below all came from one sample that was sequenced in a study of cytomegalovirus exposure and HLA in healthy donors. The PCR was carried out with 60 Vbeta primers and 13 Jbeta primers. TCRdb keeps only in-frame clones here, not all; method: immunoSEQ multiplex PCR. The repertoire holds under 300,000 clones, with 85% to 95% as singletons. Sequencing was performed on PBMCs. The receptors here all came from a girl under 10 years old in good health and CMV-seronegative.

This chain joins TRBV5-5 and TRBJ1-2; the D is unclear. Germline values: CDR1 SGHKS, CDR2 YYEKEE (reference sequence). V was trimmed by 0 bases and J by 4 bases, leaving 13 bases between them. CDR3 length: 15 amino acids. CDR3: CASSLGLADTYGYTF. CDR3 sequence (DNA): TGTGCCAGCAGCTTGGGTTTGGCGGATACCTATGGCTACACCTTC. Complete variable domain (other parts from reference TRBV5-5 and TRBJ1-2): DAGVTQSPTHLIKTRGQQVTLRCSPISGHKSVSWYQQVLGQGPQFIFQYYEKEERGRGNFPDRFSARQFPNYSSELNVNALLLGDSALYLCASSLGLADTYGYTFGSGTRLTVV.

To note about this clone: Other DNA sequences within the sample encode an identical CDR3. The chain links TRBV6-5 to TRBJ1-1; TRBD1 might be the D (6 bases). The CDR3 runs to 13 residues. Looked up from germline, CDR1 is MNHEY and CDR2 is SVGAGI. Trimming left V 5 bases short and J 2 bases short, with 9 bases between. The CDR3 loop is CASSRTENTEAFF. The DNA of the CDR3 is TGTGCCAGCAGTCGGACAGAAAACACTGAAGCTTTCTTT.

The count of this clone is one. The chain is built from TRBV2 and TRBJ2-1; D gene uncertain. There are 16 residues in the CDR3. CDR1 and CDR2 (germline): SNHLY, FYNNEI. Trimming shortened V by 8 bases and J by 0 bases, and 17 bases separated the two germline ends. DNA of the CDR3: TGTGCCAGCTGCGACTCTAGATTTAGCTCCTACAATGAGCAGTTCTTC. Protein product: CASCDSRFSSYNEQFF.

The rearrangement joins TRBV2 to TRBJ2-5; possibly TRBD2 for D (6 bases). V was clipped by 8 bases and J by 5 bases, with 18 bases between them. Germline CDR1 SNHLY, CDR2 FYNNEI. CDR3 size: 14 residues. CDR3 in amino acids: CASRQAGRDETQYF. CDR3 nucleotides: TGTGCCAGCCGTCAGGCGGGACGGGATGAGACCCAGTACTTC.

The V call is TRBV28, the J call TRBJ1-2; no clear D. V dropped 6 bases and J dropped 2 bases, with 10 bases sitting between them. This CDR3 spans 13 amino acids. Per germline, CDR1 MDHEN and CDR2 SYDVKM. In DNA form, the CDR3 reads TGTGCCAGCAGCCTACCGGTGAACTATGGCTACACCTTC. Translation gives CASSLPVNYGYTF.

The J gene is TRBJ1-1, the V gene TRBV2; the D is unclear. The CDR3 totals 12 residues. Deletions cut 3 bases from V and 0 bases from J, with 2 bases between. Germline V gene sequence: CDR1 SNHLY, CDR2 FYNNEI. CDR3 sequence: CASSDLNTEAFF. Here the CDR3 DNA reads TGTGCCAGCAGTGACTTGAACACTGAAGCTTTCTTT.

This clone was seen a single time. J is TRBJ2-4 and V is TRBV7-9, with 10 bases fitting TRBD1. Germline assignment: CDR1 SEHNR and CDR2 FQNEAQ (reference sequence). CDR3 length equals 12 residues. V was clipped by 1 base and J by 16 bases; unmatched bases: 4. CDR3 sequence reads: CASSLEGQGVYF. The CDR3 nucleotides are TGTGCCAGCAGCTTAGAAGGACAGGGGGTATACTTC.

V is TRBV28 and J is TRBJ2-7, with a possible D match to TRBD1 (5 bases). This CDR3 comprises 12 residues. Germline V lookup: CDR1 MDHEN, CDR2 SYDVKM. Deletions cut 4 bases from V and 4 bases from J, with 8 bases between. The CDR3 region is CASSSTEYEQYF. The CDR3, as DNA: TGTGCCAGCAGTTCGACAGAGTACGAGCAGTACTTC.

This clone was seen more than once but under ten times. The chain joins TRBV4-1 to TRBJ1-4, with 7 positions matching TRBD1. V shed 5 bases, J shed 4 bases, and the junction held 7 bases outside the gene matches. The CDR3 extends over 15 amino acids. The germline CDR1 and CDR2 sequences are MGHRA and YSYEKL. CDR3 sequence (DNA): TGCGCCAGCAGCTCCTTCGGACAGGTTAATGAAAAACTGTTTTTT. Protein: CASSSFGQVNEKLFF.

The J gene is TRBJ2-7, the V gene TRBV11-2; no reliable D call. Per the germline V gene, CDR1 is SGHAT and CDR2 is FQNNGV. This CDR3 is 13 amino acids long. The V gene lost 5 bases and the J gene lost 3 bases, with 11 bases spanning the gap. The CDR3 spells CASSQRRNYEQYF. CDR3 DNA sequence: TGTGCCAGCAGCCAGCGACGGAACTACGAGCAGTACTTC.

This clone was counted once. The CDR3 protein is CARSESRDRGSNEKLFF. CDR3 DNA: TGTGCCAGAAGCGAGTCCCGGGACAGGGGATCTAATGAAAAACTGTTTTTT. The chain employs TRBV5-3 and TRBJ1-4; 10 bases are shared with TRBD1. TRBV5-3 is classed as an ORF, of uncertain function. Trimming cost V 4 bases and J 3 bases; bases outside gene matches: 9. The CDR3 runs to 17 residues.

The V call is TRBV13, the J call TRBJ1-2, with 7 bases lining up with TRBD1. Germline lookup yields CDR1 PRHDT and CDR2 FYEKMQ (reference sequence). CDR3 length equals 18 residues. V dropped 3 bases and J dropped 4; count of bases not matched to a gene: 17. In DNA, the CDR3 is TGTGCCAGCAGCTTCGGGGCCCTCCGGACAGGCCTGGCCTATGGCTACACCTTC. Protein: CASSFGALRTGLAYGYTF.

V gene TRBV27 combines with J gene TRBJ2-5; 7 bases match TRBD2. This CDR3 has 13 amino acids. The V segment lost 9 bases and the J segment 2 bases; nucleotides outside the gene matches: 6. Per the germline V gene, CDR1 is MNHEY and CDR2 is SMNVEV (reference sequence). The CDR3 DNA is TGTGCCAGTCGGAAGCGGGGACAAGAGACCCAGTACTTC. Translating gives CASRKRGQETQYF.

The table lists this clone with a count of one. This chain joins TRBV6-5 and TRBJ2-7; 8 nucleotides align to TRBD1. This CDR3 has 12 amino acids. V was pared by 5 bases and J by 4 bases, with 1 base of the junction left unmatched. Germline V gives CDR1 MNHEY, CDR2 SVGAGI. The CDR3, as DNA: TGTGCCAGCAGTCGGGACAGGTACGAGCAGTACTTC. Its translation is CASSRDRYEQYF.

DNA for the CDR3: TGCGCCAGCAGTCAACGGCGGGGGCGCGGCCACGAGCAGTACTTC. Protein product: CASSQRRGRGHEQYF. The rearrangement joins TRBV23-1 to TRBJ2-5; weak D call: TRBD2 (7 bases). The DNA matches TRBJ2-7 better at its end, which makes the J call doubtful. TRBV23-1 is placed among ORFs of uncertain function. The CDR3 sequence is 15 residues long.

The chain links TRBV21-1 to TRBJ1-6. TRBV21-1 is an annotated pseudogene. The CDR3 is 18 amino acids. For the CDR3, the DNA is TGTGCCAGCAGCCTACCGGACACGCGGAGGGTTTATGGTTCACCCCTCCACTTT. This encodes CASSLPDTRRVYGSPLHF.

This clone was picked up one time. The chain uses TRBV28 and TRBJ1-5; 10 nucleotides agree with TRBD1. The CDR3 has 17 amino acids. V trimming: 6 bases; J trimming: 0 bases; junction bases outside the gene matches: 8. Germline V gene sequence: CDR1 MDHEN, CDR2 SYDVKM. The CDR3 is CASRPGQGRYSNQPQHF. The CDR3 nucleotides read TGTGCCAGCAGGCCGGGACAGGGGCGTTATAGCAATCAGCCCCAGCATTTT.

The chain carries TRBV5-1 and TRBJ1-1; D is unresolved. In germline, CDR1 is SGHRS, CDR2 YFSETQ. CDR3 size: 13 residues. With 2 bases removed from V and 5 bases from J, the gap between germline ends came to 10 bases. The CDR3 DNA follows: TGCGCCAGCAGCTTTCTCGGGAAGACTGAAGCTTTCTTT. Translating gives CASSFLGKTEAFF.

The chain combines TRBV7-9 with TRBJ2-7, with a weak D call TRBD1 (5 bases). With 5 bases removed from V and 2 bases from J, the gap between germline ends came to 10 bases. The CDR3 spans 13 residues. The germline gives CDR1 SEHNR, CDR2 FQNEAQ (reference sequence). CDR3 DNA sequence: TGTGCCAGCAGCCCACAGGAGACCTACGAGCAGTACTTC. Protein product: CASSPQETYEQYF.

This clone was seen a few times. The gene calls are TRBV5-1 and TRBJ2-1, with 8 bases fitting TRBD1. Germline values: CDR1 SGHRS, CDR2 YFSETQ. V shed 0 bases, J shed 15 bases, and the junction held 8 bases outside the gene matches. This CDR3 is 13 amino acids long. CDR3 sequence (DNA): TGCGCCAGCAGCTTGGGGGCCCAGGGGGCCTCGTTCTTC. It specifies CASSLGAQGASFF. Full variable domain (remainder filled in from reference TRBV5-1 and TRBJ2-1): KAGVTQTPRYLIKTRGQQVTLSCSPISGHRSVSWYQQTPGQGLQFLFEYFSETQRNKGNFPGRFSGRQFSNSRSEMNVSTLELGDSALYLCASSLGAQGASFFGPGTRLTVL.

On this clone itself: At one end, the junction sequence differs from germline, possibly due to a read error. The chain recombines TRBV7-9 with TRBJ2-6, with TRBD2 identical over 14 bases. The CDR3 is 18 amino acids. Germline-derived CDR1 and CDR2 are SEHNR and FQNEAQ (reference sequence). The CDR3 DNA reads TGTTCCAGCGGTTACGGGACTAGCGGGAGAAGTGGGGCCAACGTCCTGACTTTC. Protein product: CSSGYGTSGRSGANVLTF.

V is TRBV5-1 and J is TRBJ1-5; TRBD1 is a possible D gene (5 bases). V dropped 4 bases and J dropped 2 bases, with 10 bases sitting between them. This CDR3 is 14 amino acids long. The germline CDR1 and CDR2 sequences are SGHRS and YFSETQ. DNA of the CDR3: TGCGCCAGCAGCCCGGGGGACGGCAATCAGCCCCAGCATTTT. Its translation: CASSPGDGNQPQHF.

A few counts support this clone. The CDR3 loop reads CASSQPWTGAHGYTF. The CDR3 coding sequence is TGCGCCAGCAGCCAACCCTGGACAGGGGCGCATGGCTACACCTTC. The chain combines TRBV4-1 with TRBJ1-2; 9 bases map to TRBD1. J was trimmed by 6 bases and V by 2 bases; bases with no gene match: 7. The germline V gene has CDR1 MGHRA and CDR2 YSYEKL. This CDR3 spans 15 amino acids.

In nucleotides, the CDR3 is TGTGCCTGGAAGGGGCAGGGAAATTCACCCCTCCACTTT. Translation: CAWKGQGNSPLHF. V is TRBV30 and J is TRBJ1-6, with TRBD1 as a possible D gene (5 bases). In germline, CDR1 is GTSNPN, CDR2 SVGIG (reference sequence). V was trimmed by 4 bases and J by 7 bases, leaving 11 bases between them. The CDR3 consists of 13 residues.

V gene TRBV28 combines with J gene TRBJ1-5; perhaps TRBD1 as D (5 bases). V was clipped by 6 bases and J by 12 bases, with 21 bases between them. The CDR3 loop spans 14 amino acids. Looked up from germline, CDR1 is MDHEN and CDR2 is SYDVKM. The CDR3 sequence is CASSYFVLGTLQHF. DNA for the CDR3: TGTGCCAGCAGCTACTTCGTACTCGGGACTCTCCAGCATTTT.